The entry below gives a single T cell receptor (beta chain) sequence along with its context. As yet, its antigen is unknown. This CDR3 contains 13 residues. V was cut by 5 bases and J by 0 bases, with 8 bases left in between. Germline V gives CDR1 GTSNPN, CDR2 SVGIG (reference sequence). Naive CD8 cells lacked CD45RO and underwent positive selection for CCR7, leaving out terminally differentiated effector memory CD45RA+ cells. The source of the sample is a study of shared clonotypes between healthy human individuals. Study-wide context: Aged 18 to 49, the donors were two women and a few men.

Study observations and caveats: Clonotype sharing across donors was expected to vary with sequencing depth. As a rule, naive subsets had a larger estimated richness than memory subsets. Even with large depth, rarefaction showed that sorted-subset sequencing was incomplete.

Sequencing was performed with immunoSEQ multiplex PCR; in TCRdb, only in-frame clones are kept and a portion is missing. The table shows some 2.1 million clones, with 80% to 95% occurring only once. This receptor was taken from a man between 18 and 35 years old in good health. Some clones in this sample may be carry-over from other donors' samples. V gene TRBV30 combines with J gene TRBJ1-3, with no clear D. Sequenced material: naive CD8+ T cells from PBMCs. The CDR3 DNA is TGTGCCTGGCAAGTTGACTCTGGAAACACCATATATTTT. Residues: CAWQVDSGNTIYF.